This T cell receptor (beta chain) was sequenced during a study of tumor and adjacent non-tumor tissue in lung cancer. Study context: On average, productive TCRbeta reads reached around 4 million per sample.

A modified ARM-PCR protocol with three rounds of nested PCR amplified TCRbeta. TCRdb called the multiplex PCR reads again in MiXCR, with one record for every CDR3 protein. Of around 100,000 distinct CDR3 sequences in the sample, more than 55% were seen once. General observations from the study: Top 100 clones took a larger repertoire share in normal lung.

CDR1 is SGHAT and CDR2 is FQNNGV in the germline V gene. J gave up 5 bases and V 2 bases, and 6 bases lay outside the gene matches. This CDR3 has 15 residues. This clonotype was found a few times. Its target is unknown. This sample's RNA came from whole unsorted tissue. This non-tumor lung sample came from over 3 cm beyond the tumor edge. The V gene is TRBV11-2, the J gene TRBJ1-1; 9 bases are a match to TRBD1. The source of this sequence is a man aged 30-40 years with non-small cell lung cancer. Sequenced: distant non-tumor lung tissue. The CDR3 DNA follows: TGTGCCAGCAGCTTAACACAGGGGGCGAGAACTGAAGCTTTCTTT. Protein product: CASSLTQGARTEAFF.